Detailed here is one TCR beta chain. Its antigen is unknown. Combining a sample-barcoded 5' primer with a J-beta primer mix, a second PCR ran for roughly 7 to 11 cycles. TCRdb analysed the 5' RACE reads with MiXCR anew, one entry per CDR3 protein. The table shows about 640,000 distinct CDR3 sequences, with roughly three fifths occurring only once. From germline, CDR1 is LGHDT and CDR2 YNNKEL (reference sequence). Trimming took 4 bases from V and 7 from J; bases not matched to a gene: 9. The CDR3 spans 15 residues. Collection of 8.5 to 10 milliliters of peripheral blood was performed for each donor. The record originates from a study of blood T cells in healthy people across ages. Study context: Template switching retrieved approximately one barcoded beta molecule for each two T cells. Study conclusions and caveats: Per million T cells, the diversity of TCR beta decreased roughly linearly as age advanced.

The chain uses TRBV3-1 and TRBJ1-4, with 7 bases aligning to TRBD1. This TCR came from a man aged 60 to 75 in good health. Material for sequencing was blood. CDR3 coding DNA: TGTGCCAGCAGCCCTAAGGGGACAGCAGGTGAAAAACTGTTTTTT. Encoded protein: CASSPKGTAGEKLFF.